Listed below are T cell receptor beta chains from one sample, sequenced in a study of cytomegalovirus exposure and HLA in healthy donors. The repertoire was sequenced with immunoSEQ multiplex PCR; TCRdb's copy has only in-frame clones and lacks some. The table includes roughly 200,000 clones, approximately 80% detected once. Sequenced sample: PBMCs. Every receptor here comes from a boy aged 2 to 10 in good health and CMV-seronegative. The CDR3 runs from the conserved cysteine through the conserved F or W. D genes are given only for firm matches. Only part of the rows carry a size: once, few, many, or a class if the clone is expanded.

CDR3nt: TGCGCCAGCAGCGCCCAGGGAGGTGAGCAGTTCTTC
CDR3aa: CASSAQGGEQFF
v_gene: TRBV5-1
d_gene: -
j_gene: TRBJ2-1
abundance: -

CDR3nt: TGTGCCAGCAGGAGGGACTCAGGTGAAACCGGGGAGCTGTTTTTT
CDR3aa: CASRRDSGETGELFF
v_gene: TRBV2
d_gene: -
j_gene: TRBJ2-2
abundance: -

CDR3nt: TGTGCCAGCAGCTTCAGCATGGCCCCGGGACAGGGAGTGGAGGAGCAGTACTTC
CDR3aa: CASSFSMAPGQGVEEQYF
v_gene: TRBV7-9
d_gene: TRBD1
j_gene: TRBJ2-7
abundance: -

CDR3nt: TGTGCCAGCCGATCTGGACAGGGGGTGAACGAGCAGTACTTC
CDR3aa: CASRSGQGVNEQYF
v_gene: TRBV7-9
d_gene: TRBD1
j_gene: TRBJ2-7
abundance: -

CDR3nt: TGTGCCAGCAGCCTGGAAGGAGCTAACTATGGCTACACCTTC
CDR3aa: CASSLEGANYGYTF
v_gene: TRBV14
d_gene: -
j_gene: TRBJ1-2
abundance: -

CDR3nt: TGTGCCTGGAGCGCGGACCGGGACTATTGGACCAATGAGCAGTTCTTC
CDR3aa: CAWSADRDYWTNEQFF
v_gene: TRBV30
d_gene: TRBD2
j_gene: TRBJ2-1
abundance: -

CDR3nt: TGTGCCTGGAGTGGAATAAATAGCGGGGGGACCTCCTACGAGCAGTACTTC
CDR3aa: CAWSGINSGGTSYEQYF
v_gene: TRBV30
d_gene: TRBD2
j_gene: TRBJ2-7
abundance: -

CDR3nt: TGTGCCAGCAGTTTAGCCCCCTCGCACGAGCAGTACTTC
CDR3aa: CASSLAPSHEQYF
v_gene: TRBV27
d_gene: -
j_gene: TRBJ2-7
abundance: -

CDR3nt: TGTGCCAGCGGATCCCCAGGGAATGGCAAAAACATTCAGTACTTC
CDR3aa: CASGSPGNGKNIQYF
v_gene: TRBV9
d_gene: -
j_gene: TRBJ2-4
abundance: -

CDR3nt: TGTGCCAGCAGCGGCGGGACTCGGTTCGGGGAGCAGTTCTTC
CDR3aa: CASSGGTRFGEQFF
v_gene: TRBV11-2
d_gene: -
j_gene: TRBJ2-1
abundance: -

CDR3nt: TGCGCCAGCAGCCAAGTGGCTAGCGGGTACTACAATGAGCAGTTCTTC
CDR3aa: CASSQVASGYYNEQFF
v_gene: TRBV4-1
d_gene: TRBD2
j_gene: TRBJ2-1
abundance: -

CDR3nt: TGTGCCAGCAGTTATAGCGGGGAGCTGTTTTTT
CDR3aa: CASSYSGELFF
v_gene: TRBV11-2
d_gene: -
j_gene: TRBJ2-2
abundance: -

CDR3nt: TGTGCCAGCAGTGACCCCTTGGACAGGGGAAGTACGCAGTATTTT
CDR3aa: CASSDPLDRGSTQYF
v_gene: TRBV2
d_gene: TRBD1
j_gene: TRBJ2-3
abundance: -

CDR3nt: TGTGCCAGCAGTGAAGGAGTAACCAGCGGGAATACGCAGTATTTT
CDR3aa: CASSEGVTSGNTQYF
v_gene: TRBV2
d_gene: TRBD2
j_gene: TRBJ2-3
abundance: -

CDR3nt: TGCGCCAGCAGCCAAGTAACAGGGGGCGGTTCACCCCTCCACTTT
CDR3aa: CASSQVTGGGSPLHF
v_gene: TRBV4-1
d_gene: TRBD1
j_gene: TRBJ1-6
abundance: few

CDR3nt: TGTGCCAGCAGCTTAGCTGTCAACACTGAAGCTTTCTTT
CDR3aa: CASSLAVNTEAFF
v_gene: TRBV11-2
d_gene: -
j_gene: TRBJ1-1
abundance: -

CDR3nt: TGTGCTAGCAGCCTCGGACAGGGGGCATACAATGAGCAGTTCTTC
CDR3aa: CASSLGQGAYNEQFF
v_gene: TRBV7-7
d_gene: TRBD1
j_gene: TRBJ2-1
abundance: -

CDR3nt: TGCAGCATCGGGCAGGGCGAGCAGTACTTC
CDR3aa: CSIGQGEQYF
v_gene: TRBV29-1
d_gene: -
j_gene: TRBJ2-7
abundance: -

CDR3nt: TGTGCCAGCAGAGACGGGGGAAGGGTAGAAAAACTGTTTTTT
CDR3aa: CASRDGGRVEKLFF
v_gene: TRBV2
d_gene: -
j_gene: TRBJ1-4
abundance: -